This T cell receptor (beta chain) was observed in a study of tumor-infiltrating lymphocytes in primary liver carcinoma. Remarks on this clonotype: The antigen remains unidentified. Germline is not matched at one junction end, which may reflect a read error.

Overall study results and limits: Among the pair types, tumor region pairs showed more overlap than tumor-adjacent and tumor-blood pairs. The difference in top-250-clone fraction between tumors and blood was significant, favoring tumors (p = 0.039).

Bulk tissue was left unsorted, and RNA and DNA were co-extracted from about 19-30 mg of it. Every tumor contributed samples taken at five separate regions. The germline CDR1 and CDR2 sequences are SQVTM and ANQGSEA. The CDR3 sequence is 13 residues long. Reverse transcription of approximately 500 ng total RNA with a constant-region primer produced TCR beta cDNA. Library construction for TCR beta comprised three nested multiplex PCR rounds performed with slightly modified ARM-PCR. TRBV1-TRBV30 forward primers paired with a C-beta reverse primer were used in the first two PCR rounds, which ran about 11 cycles each. TCRdb re-called the multiplex PCR reads through MiXCR, storing one row per CDR3 protein. The table lists 95,000 to 150,000 distinct CDR3 sequences, approximately 70% of them singletons.

J is TRBJ2-5 and V is TRBV29-1; D assignment may be TRBD1 or TRBD2 (6 bases each). The sample taken for sequencing was liver tumor tissue from sampling region 1. Subset here: tumor region T1, superior pole. The clonotype originates from a woman in her sixties with primary liver carcinoma and hepatitis B virus infection. The CDR3 DNA reads as TGCAGCGTTGCGCGGGACACCCAAGAGACCAAGTACTTC. Translated: CSVARDTQETKYF. Using reference TRBV29-1 and TRBJ2-5 for the parts outside the CDR3, the full variable domain is SAVISQKPSRDICQRGTSLTIQCQVDSQVTMMFWYRQQPGQSLTLIATANQGSEATYESGFVIDKFPISRPNLTFSTLTVSNMSPEDSSIYLCSVARDTQETKYFGPGTRLLVL.